These 18 T cell receptor beta chains were sequenced from one sample in a study of somatic mutations in cytotoxic T cells in rheumatoid arthritis. Some clones are missing from TCRdb's copy, which holds only in-frame ones; the method was immunoSEQ multiplex PCR. The table records around 19,000 clones, about four fifths of them present only once. The specimen was CD8+ T cells sorted from blood. The source is an adult with rheumatoid arthritis.

This chain links TRBV6-4 with TRBJ2-1; 7 nucleotides line up with TRBD1. V shed 5 bases, J shed 2 bases, and the junction held 9 bases outside the gene matches. Germline assignment: CDR1 MRHNA and CDR2 SNTAGT. CDR3 length equals 16 residues. The CDR3 DNA is TGTGCCAGCAGTCCCCGGCGACAGGGTACCTACAATGAGCAGTTCTTC. Protein sequence: CASSPRRQGTYNEQFF.

The J gene is TRBJ1-6, the V gene TRBV13; TRBD1 is a possible D gene (5 bases). Germline values: CDR1 PRHDT, CDR2 FYEKMQ (reference sequence). The CDR3 covers 14 residues. Trimming took off 2 bases at V and 7 bases at J, with 9 bases between the two ends. CDR3 DNA: TGTGCCAGCAGCTTAATAGCAGGGAATTCACCCCTCCACTTT. Its protein is CASSLIAGNSPLHF.

The chain carries TRBV5-6 and TRBJ1-2; TRBD1 matches 11 bases. This CDR3 comprises 19 residues. CDR1 SGHDT and CDR2 YYEEEE come from the germline V gene. V shed 3 bases and J 6 bases; nucleotides not matched to a gene: 19. CDR3 in amino acids: CASSWPDRGPNSLRDGYTF. CDR3 nucleotide sequence: TGTGCCAGCAGCTGGCCGGACAGGGGGCCAAACTCATTGAGGGATGGCTACACCTTC.

The V and J genes are TRBV19 and TRBJ1-6; D perhaps matches TRBD1 (6 bases). V lost 6 bases to trimming and J lost 2 bases, with 14 bases between them. In germline, CDR1 is LNHDA, CDR2 SQIVND (reference sequence). The CDR3 is made up of 16 amino acids. The CDR3 DNA reads TGTGCCAGTAGCAACGAACAGGGAGCCTATAATTCACCCCTCCACTTT. Translation: CASSNEQGAYNSPLHF.

The J gene is TRBJ2-3, the V gene TRBV11-2; no clear D gene. CDR1 is SGHAT and CDR2 is FQNNGV in the germline V gene. The V end lost 4 bases, the J end lost 4 bases, and 9 bases lay between the germline ends. This CDR3 spans 13 amino acids. CDR3: CASSSGPPDTQYF. As DNA, the CDR3 is TGTGCCAGCAGCTCGGGCCCACCAGATACGCAGTATTTT.

This sequence joins TRBV6-4 and TRBJ2-1; the match to TRBD1 covers 9 bases. After removal of 0 bases from V and 6 bases from J, the junction contained 0 bases not matched to a gene. The CDR3 covers 14 residues. Germline CDR1 is MRHNA and CDR2 is SNTAGT. CDR3 sequence reads: CASSDSTGGNEQFF. The DNA of the CDR3 is TGTGCCAGCAGTGACTCGACAGGGGGCAATGAGCAGTTCTTC.

The chain links TRBV7-2 to TRBJ2-7; D gene ambiguous. V gave up 5 bases and J gave up 4 bases, with 6 bases separating them. The CDR3 totals 11 residues. Looked up from germline, CDR1 is SGHTA and CDR2 is FQGNSA. CDR3 sequence: CASSPDYEQYF. Here the CDR3 DNA reads TGTGCCAGCAGCCCTGATTACGAGCAGTACTTC.

The chain links TRBV5-1 to TRBJ1-1, with D hard to call. V was trimmed by 3 bases and J by 3 bases, leaving 9 bases between them. This CDR3 contains 13 residues. Germline V lookup: CDR1 SGHRS, CDR2 YFSETQ. The CDR3 sequence: CASSWVPDTEAFF. DNA for the CDR3: TGCGCCAGCAGCTGGGTTCCGGACACTGAAGCTTTCTTT.

This chain uses TRBV27 with TRBJ2-7; 7 nucleotides line up with TRBD2. Germline loops: CDR1 MNHEY, CDR2 SMNVEV (reference sequence). This CDR3 has 15 residues. V was pared by 0 bases and J by 1 base, with 3 bases of the junction left unmatched. The CDR3 sequence: CASSLSGLVSYEQYF. CDR3 nucleotides: TGTGCCAGCAGTTTATCCGGACTAGTTTCCTACGAGCAGTACTTC.

The V gene is TRBV7-7, the J gene TRBJ2-5; maybe TRBD2 (6 bases). CDR1 is SSHAT and CDR2 is FNYEAQ in the germline V gene (reference sequence). The CDR3 is 13 residues long. V was trimmed by 5 bases and J by 4 bases, leaving 11 bases between them. CDR3 coding DNA: TGTGCCAGCAGCAATAGCGGTGGAGAGACCCAGTACTTC. Its protein is CASSNSGGETQYF.

The chain is built from TRBV13 and TRBJ2-2, with D unresolved. V lost 1 base and J 6 bases, leaving 12 bases between the germline ends. CDR3 length equals 15 residues. Per germline, CDR1 PRHDT and CDR2 FYEKMQ (reference sequence). The CDR3 sequence is CASSLVGSFPGELFF. For the CDR3, the DNA is TGTGCCAGCAGCTTAGTTGGTAGTTTCCCCGGGGAGCTGTTTTTT. The full variable domain, rest sourced from reference TRBV13 and TRBJ2-2, is AAGVIQSPRHLIKEKRETATLKCYPIPRHDTVYWYQQGPGQDPQFLISFYEKMQSDKGSIPDRFSAQQFSDYHSELNMSSLELGDSALYFCASSLVGSFPGELFFGEGSRLTVL.

The CDR3 is CASSPLGSNEQFF. The CDR3 nucleotides read TGTGCCAGCAGCCCCCTGGGCTCGAATGAGCAGTTCTTC. V and J are TRBV14 and TRBJ2-1; no firm D call. Germline V gene data show CDR1 as SGHDN and CDR2 as FVKESK. Trimming shortened V by 4 bases and J by 7 bases, and 11 bases separated the two germline ends. CDR3 length: 13 residues.

The chain couples TRBV10-1 to TRBJ1-1, with TRBD1 as a possible D gene (5 bases). The length of the CDR3 is 12 residues. V lost 5 bases, J lost 5 bases, and 9 bases lay in between. Germline V lookup: CDR1 WNHNN, CDR2 SYGVQD (reference sequence). CDR3 loop: CASSSGRTEAFF. The CDR3 coding sequence is TGCGCCAGCAGTTCAGGGCGAACTGAAGCTTTCTTT.

The chain is built from TRBV7-9 and TRBJ2-7; 8 nucleotides match TRBD1. Trimming took 2 bases from V and 4 from J; bases not matched to a gene: 4. Germline lookup yields CDR1 SEHNR and CDR2 FQNEAQ (reference sequence). CDR3 length equals 14 residues. Written as DNA, the CDR3 is TGTGCCAGCAGCTTACGGACAGGGCCTTACGAGCAGTACTTC. Encoded protein: CASSLRTGPYEQYF.

V is TRBV30 and J is TRBJ2-3, with D possibly matching TRBD2 (5 bases). The V gene's germline CDR1 is GTSNPN and CDR2 SVGIG (reference sequence). Between the trimmed V and J ends, which lost 4 bases and 4 bases, there was a span of 6 bases. This CDR3 has 11 residues. The CDR3: CAWTGSDTQYF. CDR3 DNA sequence: TGTGCCTGGACGGGGTCAGATACGCAGTATTTT.

The rearrangement joins TRBV6-5 to TRBJ2-7; the D gene is possibly TRBD1 (5 bases). CDR1 is MNHEY and CDR2 is SVGAGI in the germline V gene. This CDR3 spans 13 amino acids. Trimming stripped 4 bases from V and 5 bases from J, with 12 bases between. The CDR3 DNA reads as TGTGCCAGCAGTTGGGGCGTGCAGAACGAGCAGTACTTC. This codes for CASSWGVQNEQYF.

The CDR3 DNA follows: TGTGCTAGTGGTTTTTCGACCGACAGGTTCGGTGCAACTAATGAAAAACTGTTTTTT. Protein product: CASGFSTDRFGATNEKLFF. V gene TRBV12-5 combines with J gene TRBJ1-4; weak D call: TRBD1 (6 bases). V was trimmed by 3 bases and J by 0 bases, leaving 20 bases between them. Germline V CDR1 and CDR2: LGHNT, FRNRAP. The CDR3 loop spans 19 amino acids.

The V and J genes are TRBV27 and TRBJ2-1; TRBD2 aligns across 8 bases. The germline CDR1 and CDR2 sequences are MNHEY and SMNVEV (reference sequence). This CDR3 is built from 16 residues. J was trimmed by 7 bases and V by 0 bases; bases with no gene match: 8. CDR3: CASSLSSGGYRNEQFF. CDR3 nucleotide sequence: TGTGCCAGCAGTTTATCCAGCGGGGGTTACCGGAATGAGCAGTTCTTC.